A single sample gave rise to the 30 T cell receptor beta chains below, sequenced in a study of control samples from healthy donors and cancer patients. Assay: immunoSEQ multiplex PCR; the TCRdb copy retains only in-frame clones and omits some. This sample has fewer than 200,000 clones, with less than 95% found just once. Sequences were obtained from PBMCs. Receptor source: a man in his 60s with colorectal cancer.

The rearrangement uses TRBV10-3 and TRBJ2-7; no definite D call. Germline CDR1 and CDR2: ENHRY and SYGVKD. V gave up 3 bases and J gave up 3 bases, with 9 bases separating them. The CDR3 loop spans 13 amino acids. CDR3 in DNA: TGTGCCATCAGTGAAAAGGGTTTCTACGAGCAGTACTTC. Residues: CAISEKGFYEQYF.

This rearrangement joins TRBV9 to TRBJ1-2, with a weak D call TRBD1 (5 bases). The CDR3 covers 15 residues. Germline V gives CDR1 SGDLS, CDR2 YYNGEE. V lost 0 bases and J 3 bases, leaving 12 bases between the germline ends. CDR3 nucleotides: TGTGCCAGCAGCGTAGCGCCCCGGGACGACTATGGCTACACCTTC. Its protein product is CASSVAPRDDYGYTF.

A few counts support this clone. The rearrangement links TRBV4-1 to TRBJ1-5; TRBD1 might be the D (5 bases). The CDR3 has 16 residues. V lost 3 bases and J lost 1, with 13 bases in between. Germline lookup yields CDR1 MGHRA and CDR2 YSYEKL. The CDR3 here is CASSQPTGPSNQPQHF. The DNA for the CDR3 is TGCGCCAGCAGCCAGCCCACAGGACCCAGCAATCAGCCCCAGCATTTT.

The rearrangement links TRBV18 to TRBJ2-6, with 9 positions matching TRBD1. Germline trimming cut 5 bases from V and 0 bases from J; bases unmatched to any gene: 5. Germline V lookup: CDR1 KGHSH, CDR2 LQKENI. The CDR3 loop spans 17 amino acids. The CDR3 DNA follows: TGTGCCAGCTCAACCGGGACAGGGAGCTCTGGGGCCAACGTCCTGACTTTC. It translates to CASSTGTGSSGANVLTF.

The rearrangement links TRBV19 to TRBJ2-7, with a weak D call TRBD2 (5 bases). Trimming took 3 bases from V and 2 from J, leaving 11 bases between them. The CDR3 is made up of 14 amino acids. Germline lookup yields CDR1 LNHDA and CDR2 SQIVND (reference sequence). In DNA form, the CDR3 reads TGTGCCAGTAGTATTAACGAGGGTCCCTACGAGCAGTACTTC. Translating it yields CASSINEGPYEQYF.

The rearrangement uses TRBV7-9 and TRBJ1-2; possibly TRBD1 for D (6 bases). This CDR3 spans 15 amino acids. The V gene lost 1 base and the J gene lost 8 bases, with 17 bases spanning the gap. Germline loops: CDR1 SEHNR, CDR2 FQNEAQ (reference sequence). The CDR3, as DNA: TGTGCCAGCAGCTTAGAGGGGGGGAGCCGGTTGGGCTACACCTTC. This translates into CASSLEGGSRLGYTF. The full variable domain, completed using reference TRBV7-9 and TRBJ1-2, is DTGVSQNPRHKITKRGQNVTFRCDPISEHNRLYWYRQTLGQGPEFLTYFQNEAQLEKSRLLSDRFSAERPKGSFSTLEIQRTEQGDSAMYLCASSLEGGSRLGYTFGSGTRLTVV.

The chain is built from TRBV15 and TRBJ2-7; 9 bases line up with TRBD1. The V segment lost 3 bases and the J segment 0 bases; nucleotides outside the gene matches: 3. The germline CDR1 and CDR2 sequences are LNHNV and YYDKDF (reference sequence). This CDR3 comprises 15 residues. CDR3 DNA sequence: TGTGCCACCAGCAGGGCGGGACAGGGCTCCTACGAGCAGTACTTC. It yields the protein CATSRAGQGSYEQYF. Variable domain in full (rest from reference TRBV15 and TRBJ2-7): DAMVIQNPRYQVTQFGKPVTLSCSQTLNHNVMYWYQQKSSQAPKLLFHYYDKDFNNEADTPDNFQSRRPNTSFCFLDIRSPGLGDTAMYLCATSRAGQGSYEQYFGPGTRLTVT.

The rearrangement uses TRBV27 and TRBJ2-1; 10 nucleotides agree with TRBD1. Germline values: CDR1 MNHEY, CDR2 SMNVEV (reference sequence). The CDR3 consists of 15 residues. J gave up 8 bases and V 4 bases, and 8 bases lay outside the gene matches. CDR3 bases: TGTGCCAGCAGTTCACCGGGACAGGGGTTGGATGAGCAGTTCTTC. It translates to CASSSPGQGLDEQFF.

V gene TRBV5-5 combines with J gene TRBJ1-5; D is undetermined. Trimming took off 4 bases at V and 2 bases at J, with 13 bases between the two ends. The CDR3 totals 15 residues. CDR1 is SGHKS and CDR2 is YYEKEE in the germline V gene (reference sequence). CDR3 sequence (DNA): TGTGCCAGCAGCGCTTTCATCCAGGGCAATCAGCCCCAGCATTTT. Translation: CASSAFIQGNQPQHF.

The rearrangement links TRBV6-5 to TRBJ1-5; 11 positions match TRBD1. Germline CDR1 is MNHEY and CDR2 is SVGAGI. This CDR3 is built from 14 residues. Losses at the gene ends were 6 bases for V and 6 bases for J; bases not matched to a gene: 4. The CDR3 DNA reads TGTGCCAGCAGGGGACAGGGGGAAGGTCAGCCCCAGCATTTT. Translating gives CASRGQGEGQPQHF.

The chain employs TRBV3-1 (or the pseudogene TRBV3-2) and TRBJ2-5, with 12 positions matching TRBD2. This CDR3 region has 14 residues. Per germline, CDR1 LGHDT and CDR2 YNNKEL (reference sequence). V trimming: 4 bases; J trimming: 5 bases; junction bases outside the gene matches: 2. The CDR3 is CASSPTSGGETQYF. For the CDR3, the DNA is TGTGCCAGCAGCCCGACTAGCGGGGGCGAGACCCAGTACTTC.

This clone was seen only once. The V gene is TRBV3-1 (or the pseudogene TRBV3-2), the J gene TRBJ1-4; no clear D. This CDR3 region has 14 residues. The V and J ends lost 1 base and 5 bases respectively, with 8 bases between them. Germline CDR1 reads LGHDT; CDR2 reads YNNKEL (reference sequence). The CDR3 reads CASSQAYSNEKLFF. The CDR3 nucleotides read TGTGCCAGCAGCCAAGCATACAGCAATGAAAAACTGTTTTTT.

This chain uses TRBV28 with TRBJ2-3, with 12 bases matching TRBD2. The CDR3 has 15 residues. Trimming at V came to 7 bases and at J to 4 bases, leaving 6 bases not matched to a gene. CDR1 is MDHEN and CDR2 is SYDVKM in the germline V gene. Here the CDR3 reads CASNPSGGAADTQYF. The CDR3 coding sequence is TGTGCCAGCAACCCTAGCGGGGGGGCTGCAGATACGCAGTATTTT. The complete variable domain, with remaining parts taken from reference TRBV28 and TRBJ2-3, reads DVKVTQSSRYLVKRTGEKVFLECVQDMDHENMFWYRQDPGLGLRLIYFSYDVKMKEKGDIPEGYSVSREKKERFSLILESASTNQTSMYLCASNPSGGAADTQYFGPGTRLTVL.

The chain is built from TRBV27 and TRBJ2-6; D uncertain. Trimming took 5 bases from V and 0 from J, leaving 8 bases between them. Germline loops: CDR1 MNHEY, CDR2 SMNVEV (reference sequence). The CDR3 covers 15 residues. The CDR3 protein is CASSPQISGANVLTF. The DNA for the CDR3 is TGTGCCAGCAGTCCTCAGATCTCTGGGGCCAACGTCCTGACTTTC. Full variable domain (outside the CDR3, taken from reference TRBV27 and TRBJ2-6): EAQVTQNPRYLITVTGKKLTVTCSQNMNHEYMSWYRQDPGLGLRQIYYSMNVEVTDKGDVPEGYKVSRKEKRNFPLILESPSPNQTSLYFCASSPQISGANVLTFGAGSRLTVL.

About this clone: Other DNA sequences in the same sample also yield this CDR3. This rearrangement joins TRBV19 to TRBJ1-2; TRBD1 agrees at 7 bases. Unmatched junction bases numbered 3, after V lost 7 bases and J lost 1 base. CDR1 LNHDA and CDR2 SQIVND come from the germline V gene (reference sequence). The CDR3 covers 13 residues. As DNA, the CDR3 is TGTGCCAGTACCCGGGACAGTAACTATGGCTACACCTTC. Translation gives CASTRDSNYGYTF.

The CDR3 region has the DNA TGCGCCAGCAGCTTGTCCAGCGGGGGGTCAGATACGCAGTATTTT. Its protein is CASSLSSGGSDTQYF. The rearrangement uses TRBV5-1 and TRBJ2-3; TRBD2 matches at 9 bases. Losses at the gene ends were 1 base for V and 4 bases for J; bases not matched to a gene: 4. Germline V gives CDR1 SGHRS, CDR2 YFSETQ. The CDR3 is 15 residues long.

The chain employs TRBV4-2 and TRBJ2-2; TRBD2 matches at 9 bases. This CDR3 is 16 amino acids long. Germline V gene sequence: CDR1 LGHNA, CDR2 YNFKEQ. Unmatched junction bases numbered 4, after V lost 4 bases and J lost 1 base. In nucleotides, the CDR3 is TGTGCCAGCAGCCTTGATAGCGGGGGGAACACCGGGGAGCTGTTTTTT. This translates into CASSLDSGGNTGELFF.

The chain employs TRBV7-9 and TRBJ2-1; no clear D gene. The V end was cut by 3 bases, the J end by 10 bases, with 7 bases between. The germline gives CDR1 SEHNR, CDR2 FQNEAQ (reference sequence). CDR3 size: 11 residues. The CDR3 DNA follows: TGTGCCAGCAGCTTTAATAGCGAGCAGTTCTTC. Its protein is CASSFNSEQFF.

J is TRBJ2-3 and V is TRBV7-7, with a tentative D call TRBD1 (6 bases). V lost 5 bases to trimming and J lost 0 bases, with 15 bases between them. The germline gives CDR1 SSHAT, CDR2 FNYEAQ (reference sequence). The CDR3 consists of 16 residues. For the CDR3, the DNA is TGTGCCAGCAGCCCCGCCGGGACACGGAGCACAGATACGCAGTATTTT. It translates to CASSPAGTRSTDTQYF.

V is TRBV12-3 or TRBV12-4 and J is TRBJ1-5; D not certain. Trimming cost V 1 base and J 9 bases, with 10 bases left between them. The CDR3 is made up of 13 amino acids. CDR3 sequence (DNA): TGTGCCAGCAGTTTAGGAAGGCAGTGGCCCCAGCATTTT. Its translation: CASSLGRQWPQHF.

Only one count was recorded for this clone. The chain couples TRBV4-1 to TRBJ2-1, with 12 bases lining up with TRBD2. CDR3 size: 15 residues. V gave up 4 bases and J gave up 9 bases; unmatched junction bases: 7. Germline V gives CDR1 MGHRA, CDR2 YSYEKL. The chain's CDR3 is CASSLASGGAVEQFF. The CDR3 nucleotides are TGCGCCAGCAGCCTTGCTAGCGGGGGGGCCGTTGAGCAGTTCTTC.

This rearrangement joins TRBV20-1 to TRBJ2-7; D is unresolved. This CDR3 comprises 13 residues. Germline V gene data show CDR1 as DFQATT and CDR2 as SNEGSKA (reference sequence). Trimming pared 3 bases from V and 3 bases from J, leaving 12 bases between. This CDR3 reads CSASTGLGYEQYF. CDR3 nucleotide sequence: TGCAGTGCTAGTACCGGCTTGGGCTACGAGCAGTACTTC.

The chain couples TRBV5-4 to TRBJ1-3; TRBD1 is a possible D gene (5 bases). The CDR3 is 17 residues long. Trimming removed 5 bases at V and 2 bases at J, with 20 bases between. Germline V gene sequence: CDR1 SGHNT, CDR2 YYREEE (reference sequence). The CDR3 spells CASSPGGGTGPGNTIYF. As DNA, the CDR3 is TGTGCCAGCAGTCCTGGCGGGGGTACGGGTCCTGGAAACACCATATATTTT.

The V gene is TRBV6-5, the J gene TRBJ1-1; D is perhaps TRBD1 (6 bases). The CDR3 loop spans 16 amino acids. V was clipped by 0 bases and J by 6 bases, with 17 bases between them. Per germline, CDR1 MNHEY and CDR2 SVGAGI. The CDR3 protein is CASSYSPQGIVAEAFF. For the CDR3, the DNA is TGTGCCAGCAGTTACTCGCCTCAGGGGATAGTAGCTGAAGCTTTCTTT.

This chain links TRBV6-5 with TRBJ1-2; TRBD1 matches 7 bases. Germline V lookup: CDR1 MNHEY, CDR2 SVGAGI. This CDR3 has 14 residues. V was clipped by 0 bases and J by 9 bases; unmatched bases: 7. CDR3 nucleotides: TGTGCCAGCAGTTACTCGGGACAGCCTTATCGCTACACCTTC. It translates to CASSYSGQPYRYTF.

The chain is built from TRBV7-6 and TRBJ2-3, with D unresolved. This CDR3 is built from 17 residues. The germline gives CDR1 SGHVS, CDR2 FNYEAQ. V was shortened by 5 bases and J by 2 bases, with 20 bases between the two germline ends. The CDR3 coding sequence is TGTGCCAGCAGCCCCCCGCCGGGCAGGCCATCCACAGATACGCAGTATTTT. Translating it yields CASSPPPGRPSTDTQYF.

This chain links TRBV19 with TRBJ2-7, with D possibly called TRBD1 or TRBD2 (5 bases each). V was cut by 5 bases and J by 5 bases, with 13 bases left in between. The germline V gene has CDR1 LNHDA and CDR2 SQIVND (reference sequence). The CDR3 consists of 13 residues. The CDR3, as DNA: TGTGCCAGTAGTCTGAGAGGGGTGGACGAGCAGTACTTC. Protein product: CASSLRGVDEQYF.

The V and J genes are TRBV5-1 and TRBJ1-5; unclear D gene. V gave up 5 bases and J gave up 7 bases, with 13 bases separating them. The germline CDR1 and CDR2 sequences are SGHRS and YFSETQ. CDR3 length: 13 residues. The CDR3: CASSSGENQPQHF. Written as DNA, the CDR3 is TGCGCCAGCAGTTCCGGGGAGAACCAGCCCCAGCATTTT.

This chain joins TRBV23-1 and TRBJ2-4; no firm D call. TRBV23-1 is an ORF, with its function uncertain. The CDR3 runs to 14 residues. Trimming removed 4 bases from V and 2 bases from J, with 9 bases in between. CDR3 loop: CASSRRRTKNIQYF. CDR3 in DNA: TGCGCCAGCAGTCGTCGACGGACCAAAAACATTCAGTACTTC.

This clone appeared once. The chain employs TRBV2 and TRBJ2-1, with D maybe TRBD2 (6 bases). V was pared by 8 bases and J by 0 bases, with 11 bases between. CDR1 is SNHLY and CDR2 is FYNNEI in the germline V gene. This CDR3 spans 14 amino acids. The CDR3 loop reads CASRPGSSYNEQFF. DNA of the CDR3: TGTGCCAGCCGCCCCGGGAGCTCCTACAATGAGCAGTTCTTC.